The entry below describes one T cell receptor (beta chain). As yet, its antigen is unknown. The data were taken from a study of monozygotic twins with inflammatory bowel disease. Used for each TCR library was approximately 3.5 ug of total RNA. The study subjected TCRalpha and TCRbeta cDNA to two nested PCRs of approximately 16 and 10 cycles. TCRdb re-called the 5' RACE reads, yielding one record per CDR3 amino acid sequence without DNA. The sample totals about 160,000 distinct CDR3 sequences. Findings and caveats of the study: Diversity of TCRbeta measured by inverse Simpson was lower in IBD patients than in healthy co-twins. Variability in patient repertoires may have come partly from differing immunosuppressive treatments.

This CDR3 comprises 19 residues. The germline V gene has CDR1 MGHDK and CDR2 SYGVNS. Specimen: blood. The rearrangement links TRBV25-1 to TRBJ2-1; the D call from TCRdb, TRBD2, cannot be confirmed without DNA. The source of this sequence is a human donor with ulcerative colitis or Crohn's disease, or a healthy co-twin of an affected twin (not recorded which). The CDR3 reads CASSEGMGLAGVSYNEQFF. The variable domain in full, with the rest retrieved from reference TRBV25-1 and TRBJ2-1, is EADIYQTPRYLVIGTGKKITLECSQTMGHDKMYWYQQDPGMELHLIHYSYGVNSTEKGDLSSESTVSRIRTEHFPLTLESARPSHTSQYLCASSEGMGLAGVSYNEQFFGPGTRLTVL.